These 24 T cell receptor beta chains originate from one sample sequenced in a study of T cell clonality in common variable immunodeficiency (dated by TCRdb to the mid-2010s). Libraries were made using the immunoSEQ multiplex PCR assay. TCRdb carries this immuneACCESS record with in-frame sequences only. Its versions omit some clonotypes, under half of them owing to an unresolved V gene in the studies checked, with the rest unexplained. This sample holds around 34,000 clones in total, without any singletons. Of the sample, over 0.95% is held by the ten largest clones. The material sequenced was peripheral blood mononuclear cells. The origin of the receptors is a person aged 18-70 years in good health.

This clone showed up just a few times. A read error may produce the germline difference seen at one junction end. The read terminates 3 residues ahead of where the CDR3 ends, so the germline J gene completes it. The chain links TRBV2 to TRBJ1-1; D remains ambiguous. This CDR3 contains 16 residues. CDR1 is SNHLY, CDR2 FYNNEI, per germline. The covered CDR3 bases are TGTGCCAGCAGACCCCTCACAAGCGAGTTGAACACTGAC. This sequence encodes CASRPLTSELNTD. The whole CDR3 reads CASRPLTSELNTDAFF.

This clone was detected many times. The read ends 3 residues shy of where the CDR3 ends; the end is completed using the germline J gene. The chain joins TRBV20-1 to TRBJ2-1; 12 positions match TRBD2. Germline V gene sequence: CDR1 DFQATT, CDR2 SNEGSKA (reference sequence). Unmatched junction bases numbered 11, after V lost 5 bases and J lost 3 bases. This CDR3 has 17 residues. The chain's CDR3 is CSALMTSGGPRYNEQFF. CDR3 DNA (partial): TGCAGTGCTCTAATGACTAGCGGGGGACCCCGCTACAATGAG.

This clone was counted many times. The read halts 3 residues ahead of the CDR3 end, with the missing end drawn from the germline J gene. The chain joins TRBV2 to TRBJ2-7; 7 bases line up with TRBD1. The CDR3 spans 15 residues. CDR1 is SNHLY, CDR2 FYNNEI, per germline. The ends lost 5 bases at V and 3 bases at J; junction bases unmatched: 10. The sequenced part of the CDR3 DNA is TGTGCCAGCAGTCCTAGGGGACAGACCCTCTACGAG. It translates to CASSPRGQTLYE. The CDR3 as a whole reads CASSPRGQTLYEQYF. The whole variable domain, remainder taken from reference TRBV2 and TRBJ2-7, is EPEVTQTPSHQVTQMGQEVILRCVPISNHLYFYWYRQILGQKVEFLVSFYNNEISEKSEIFDDQFSVERPDGSNFTLKIRSTKLEDSAMYFCASSPRGQTLYEQYFGPGTRLTVT.

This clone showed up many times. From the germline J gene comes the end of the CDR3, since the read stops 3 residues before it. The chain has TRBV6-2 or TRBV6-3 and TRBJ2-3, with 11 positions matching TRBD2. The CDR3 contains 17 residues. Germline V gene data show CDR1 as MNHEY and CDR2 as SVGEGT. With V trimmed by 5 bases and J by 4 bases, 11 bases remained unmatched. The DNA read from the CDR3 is TGTGCCAGCAGTCCCCCAGTCTGGACTAGCGGGTCAGATACG. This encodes CASSPPVWTSGSDT. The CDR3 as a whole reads CASSPPVWTSGSDTQYF.

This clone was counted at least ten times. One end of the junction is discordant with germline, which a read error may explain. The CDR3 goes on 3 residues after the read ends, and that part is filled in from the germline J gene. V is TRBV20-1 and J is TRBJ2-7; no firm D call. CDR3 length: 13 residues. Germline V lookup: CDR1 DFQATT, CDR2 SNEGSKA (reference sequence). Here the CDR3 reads CSARVGIEYEQYF. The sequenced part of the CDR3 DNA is TGCAGTGCAAGAGTGGGCATCGAATACGAG.

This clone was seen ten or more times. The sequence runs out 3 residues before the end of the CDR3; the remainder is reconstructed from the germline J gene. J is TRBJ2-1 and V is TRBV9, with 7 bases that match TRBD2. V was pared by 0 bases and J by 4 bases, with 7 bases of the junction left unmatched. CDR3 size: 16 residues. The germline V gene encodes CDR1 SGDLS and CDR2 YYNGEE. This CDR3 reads CASSVGIGLEYNEQFF. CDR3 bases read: TGTGCCAGCAGCGTAGGGATCGGACTAGAGTACAATGAG.

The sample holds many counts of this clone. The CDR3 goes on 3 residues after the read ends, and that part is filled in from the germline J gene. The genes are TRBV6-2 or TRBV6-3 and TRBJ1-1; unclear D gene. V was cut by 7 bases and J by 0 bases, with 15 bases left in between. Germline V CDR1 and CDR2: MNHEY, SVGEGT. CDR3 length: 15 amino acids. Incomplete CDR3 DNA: TGTGCCAGCATCTTACGAGGCGGCTTGAACACTGAA. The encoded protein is CASILRGGLNTE. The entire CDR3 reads CASILRGGLNTEAFF.

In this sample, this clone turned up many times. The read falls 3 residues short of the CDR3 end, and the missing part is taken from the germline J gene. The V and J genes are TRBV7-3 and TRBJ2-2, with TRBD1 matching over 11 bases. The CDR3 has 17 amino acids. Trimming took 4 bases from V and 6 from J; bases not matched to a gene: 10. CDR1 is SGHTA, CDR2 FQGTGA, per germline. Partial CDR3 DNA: TGTGCCAGCAGCTCGACGCCGGGACAGGGGGTCGCCGGGGAG. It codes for CASSSTPGQGVAGE. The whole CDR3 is CASSSTPGQGVAGELFF. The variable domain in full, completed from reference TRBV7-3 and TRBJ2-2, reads GAGVSQTPSNKVTEKGKYVELRCDPISGHTALYWYRQSLGQGPEFLIYFQGTGAADDSGLPNDRFFAVRPEGSVSTLKIQRTERGDSAVYLCASSSTPGQGVAGELFFGEGSRLTVL.

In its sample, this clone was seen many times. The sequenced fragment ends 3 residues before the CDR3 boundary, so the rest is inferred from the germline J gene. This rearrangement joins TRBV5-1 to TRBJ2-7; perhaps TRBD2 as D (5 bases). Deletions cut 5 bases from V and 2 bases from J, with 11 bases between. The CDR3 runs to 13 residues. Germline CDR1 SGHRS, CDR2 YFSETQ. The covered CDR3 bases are TGCGCCAGCAGTGCGGGTGCGACCTACGAG. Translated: CASSAGATYE. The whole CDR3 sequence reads CASSAGATYEQYF.

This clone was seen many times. CDR3 DNA (partial): TGTGCCAGTAGGGGTGGGGGGATCAATCAGCCC. This codes for CASRGGGINQP. From start to end, the CDR3 is CASRGGGINQPQHF. The genes are TRBV19 and TRBJ1-5; weak D call: TRBD1 (5 bases). The observed sequence ends 3 residues before the CDR3 terminus, with the missing tail filled in from the germline J gene. The germline V and J ends were trimmed by 6 bases and 3 bases, with 12 bases remaining between them. The CDR3 is 14 residues long. In germline, CDR1 is LNHDA, CDR2 SQIVND (reference sequence). Full variable domain (outside the CDR3, taken from reference TRBV19 and TRBJ1-5): DGGITQSPKYLFRKEGQNVTLSCEQNLNHDAMYWYRQDPGQGLRLIYYSQIVNDFQKGDIAEGYSVSREKKESFPLTVTSAQKNPTAFYLCASRGGGINQPQHFGDGTRLSIL.

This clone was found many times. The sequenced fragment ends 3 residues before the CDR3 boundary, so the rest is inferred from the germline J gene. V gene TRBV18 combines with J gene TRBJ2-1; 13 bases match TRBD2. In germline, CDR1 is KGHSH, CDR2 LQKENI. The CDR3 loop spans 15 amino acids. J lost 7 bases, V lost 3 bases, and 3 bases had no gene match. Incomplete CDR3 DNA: TGTGCCAGCTCACCCGGACTAGCGGGAGAGAATGAG. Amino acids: CASSPGLAGENE. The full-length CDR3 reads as CASSPGLAGENEQFF.

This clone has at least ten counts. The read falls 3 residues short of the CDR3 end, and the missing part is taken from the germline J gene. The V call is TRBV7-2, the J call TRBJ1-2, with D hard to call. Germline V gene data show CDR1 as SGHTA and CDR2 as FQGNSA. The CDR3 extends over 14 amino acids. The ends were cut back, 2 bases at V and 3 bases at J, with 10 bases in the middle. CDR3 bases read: TGTGCCAGCAGCTTATACAAGGTTGACTATGGC. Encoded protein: CASSLYKVDYG. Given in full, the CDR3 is CASSLYKVDYGYTF.

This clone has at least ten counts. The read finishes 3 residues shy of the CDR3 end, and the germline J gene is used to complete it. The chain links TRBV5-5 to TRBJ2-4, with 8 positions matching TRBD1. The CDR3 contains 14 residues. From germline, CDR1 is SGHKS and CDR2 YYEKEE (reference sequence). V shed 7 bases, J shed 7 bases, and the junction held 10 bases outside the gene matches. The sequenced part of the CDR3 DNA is TGTGCCAGCCCGAGCCAGGGGGCAGGTAACATT. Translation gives CASPSQGAGNI. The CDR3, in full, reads CASPSQGAGNIQYF.

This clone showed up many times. CDR3 protein: CASSLGAGQPQHF. The part of the CDR3 DNA that was read is TGTGCCAGCAGCTTGGGGGCAGGACAGCCC. J is TRBJ1-5 and V is TRBV11-2, with D tentatively TRBD1 (6 bases). The CDR3 end lies 3 residues beyond the end of the read and is filled in from the germline J gene. V dropped 3 bases and J dropped 7 bases, with 10 bases sitting between them. CDR1 is SGHAT, CDR2 FQNNGV, per germline. The CDR3 has 13 amino acids.

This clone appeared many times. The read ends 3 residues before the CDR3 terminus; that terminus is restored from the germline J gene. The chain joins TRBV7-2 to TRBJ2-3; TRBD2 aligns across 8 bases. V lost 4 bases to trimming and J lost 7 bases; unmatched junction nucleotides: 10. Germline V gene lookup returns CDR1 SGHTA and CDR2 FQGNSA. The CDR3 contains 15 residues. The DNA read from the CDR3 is TGTGCCAGCAGCTACGCCTTCGGTAGCGGGAATACG. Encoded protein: CASSYAFGSGNT. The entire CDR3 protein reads CASSYAFGSGNTQYF.

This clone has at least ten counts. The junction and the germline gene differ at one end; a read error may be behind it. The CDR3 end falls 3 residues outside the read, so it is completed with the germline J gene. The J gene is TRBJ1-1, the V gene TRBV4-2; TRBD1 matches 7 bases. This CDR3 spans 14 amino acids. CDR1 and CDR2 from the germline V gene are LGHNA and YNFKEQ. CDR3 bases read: TGCGCCAGCAGTTATGACAGGGTGAACACTGAA. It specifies CASSYDRVNTE. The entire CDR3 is CASSYDRVNTEAFF.

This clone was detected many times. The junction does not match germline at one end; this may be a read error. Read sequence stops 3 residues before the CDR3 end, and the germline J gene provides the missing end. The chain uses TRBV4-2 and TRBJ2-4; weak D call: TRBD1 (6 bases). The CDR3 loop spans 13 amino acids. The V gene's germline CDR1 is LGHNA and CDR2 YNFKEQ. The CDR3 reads CASSYRAREGQYF. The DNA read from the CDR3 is TGCGCCAGCAGCTACAGGGCTCGTGAGGGT.

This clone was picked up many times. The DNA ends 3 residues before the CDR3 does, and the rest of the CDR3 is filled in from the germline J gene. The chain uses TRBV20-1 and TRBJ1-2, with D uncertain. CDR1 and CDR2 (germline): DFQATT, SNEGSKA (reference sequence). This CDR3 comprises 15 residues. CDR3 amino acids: CSALGPGGNSGGYTF. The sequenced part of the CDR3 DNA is TGCAGTGCCTTAGGCCCGGGCGGAAACTCGGGGGGC.

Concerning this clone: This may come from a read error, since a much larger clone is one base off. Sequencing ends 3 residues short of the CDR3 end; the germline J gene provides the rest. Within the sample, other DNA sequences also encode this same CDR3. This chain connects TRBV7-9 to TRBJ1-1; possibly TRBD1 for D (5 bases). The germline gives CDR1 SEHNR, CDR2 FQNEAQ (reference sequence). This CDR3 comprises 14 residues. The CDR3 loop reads CASSFWGEMAEAFF. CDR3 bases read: TGCGCCAGCAGCTTTTGGGGGGAAATGGCTGAA.

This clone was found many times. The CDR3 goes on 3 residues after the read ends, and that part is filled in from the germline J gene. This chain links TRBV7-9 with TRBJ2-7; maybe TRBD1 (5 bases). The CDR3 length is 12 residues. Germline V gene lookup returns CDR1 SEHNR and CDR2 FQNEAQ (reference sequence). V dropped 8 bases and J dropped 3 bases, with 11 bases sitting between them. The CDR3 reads CASDSRGYEQYF. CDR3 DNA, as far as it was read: TGTGCCAGCGATTCTAGGGGCTACGAG.

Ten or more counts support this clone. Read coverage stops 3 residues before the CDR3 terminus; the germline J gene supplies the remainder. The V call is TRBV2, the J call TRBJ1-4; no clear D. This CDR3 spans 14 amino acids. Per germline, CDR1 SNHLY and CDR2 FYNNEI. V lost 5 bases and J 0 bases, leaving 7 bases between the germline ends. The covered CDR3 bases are TGTGCCAGCAGTCGACATGCAACTAATGAAAAA. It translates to CASSRHATNEK. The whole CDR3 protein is CASSRHATNEKLFF.

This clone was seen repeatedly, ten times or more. CDR3 DNA, as far as it was read: TGTGCCAGCAGCTTAGCGAAGCGGACTGGCTACGAG. It encodes CASSLAKRTGYE. The entire CDR3 protein reads CASSLAKRTGYEQYF. The chain carries TRBV7-2 and TRBJ2-7; TRBD2 is a possible D gene (5 bases). The read gets to within 3 residues of the CDR3 end, and the germline J gene fills in the rest. Per the germline V gene, CDR1 is SGHTA and CDR2 is FQGNSA. V gave up 0 bases and J gave up 3 bases, with 12 bases separating them. The CDR3 contains 15 residues. Full variable domain (outside the CDR3, taken from reference TRBV7-2 and TRBJ2-7): GAGVSQSPSNKVTEKGKDVELRCDPISGHTALYWYRQSLGQGLEFLIYFQGNSAPDKSGLPSDRFSAERTGGSVSTLTIQRTQQEDSAVYLCASSLAKRTGYEQYFGPGTRLTVT.

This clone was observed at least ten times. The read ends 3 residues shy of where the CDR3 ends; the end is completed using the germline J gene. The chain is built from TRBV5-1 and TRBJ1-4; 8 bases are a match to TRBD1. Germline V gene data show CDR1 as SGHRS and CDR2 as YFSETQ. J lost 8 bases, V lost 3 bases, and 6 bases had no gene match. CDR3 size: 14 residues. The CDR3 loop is CASSSGQVGEKLFF. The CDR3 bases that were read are TGCGCCAGCAGCTCGGGACAGGTCGGGGAAAAA.

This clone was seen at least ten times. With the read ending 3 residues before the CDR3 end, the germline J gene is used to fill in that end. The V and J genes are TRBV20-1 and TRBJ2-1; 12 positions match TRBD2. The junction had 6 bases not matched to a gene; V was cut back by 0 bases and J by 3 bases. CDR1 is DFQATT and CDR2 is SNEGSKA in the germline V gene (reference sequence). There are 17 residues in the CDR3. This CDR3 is CSARDPSGGVHYNEQFF. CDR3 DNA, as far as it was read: TGCAGTGCTAGAGATCCTAGCGGGGGGGTTCACTACAATGAG.